A single sample gave rise to the 17 T cell receptor beta chains below, sequenced in a study of T cell repertoires in ileal Crohn's disease. Assay used: immunoSEQ multiplex PCR; TCRdb lists only in-frame clones, some missing. This sample has some 15,000 clones, with 80% to 85% found just once. Sequenced material: ileal tissue. The origin of the receptors is an adult with Crohn's disease.

CDR3 nucleotides: TGTGCCAGCAGCTTAACCCCGGGGGATGAGCAGTTCTTC. The encoded protein is CASSLTPGDEQFF. The chain recombines TRBV7-3 with TRBJ2-1, with D possibly being TRBD2 (6 bases). Trimming pared 0 bases from V and 8 bases from J, leaving 8 bases between. Germline values: CDR1 SGHTA, CDR2 FQGTGA. CDR3 length: 13 amino acids.

The chain uses TRBV6-1 and TRBJ2-5, with TRBD2 identical over 9 bases. This CDR3 has 14 amino acids. The V and J ends lost 7 bases and 5 bases, in that order; junction bases with no gene match: 8. Germline CDR1 MNHNS, CDR2 SASEGT. The CDR3 sequence is CASKAGGPRETQYF. The CDR3 region has the DNA TGTGCCAGCAAGGCGGGGGGGCCGAGGGAGACCCAGTACTTC.

This clone was counted once. V and J are TRBV15 and TRBJ1-2; D possibly corresponds to TRBD1 (6 bases). V gave up 1 base and J gave up 8 bases, with 14 bases separating them. Germline V gene lookup returns CDR1 LNHNV and CDR2 YYDKDF (reference sequence). The CDR3 covers 14 residues. The CDR3 reads CATSRGGTQTGYTF. CDR3 DNA sequence: TGTGCCACCAGCAGAGGGGGGACACAGACGGGCTACACCTTC.

The chain has TRBV30 and TRBJ2-7; the D is unclear. Germline CDR1 reads GTSNPN; CDR2 reads SVGIG (reference sequence). This CDR3 comprises 13 residues. V was clipped by 2 bases and J by 3 bases, with 11 bases between them. The CDR3: CAWSPGQYYEQYF. As DNA, the CDR3 is TGTGCCTGGAGTCCTGGCCAGTACTACGAGCAGTACTTC.

V usage is TRBV5-1 and J usage is TRBJ1-3; D might be TRBD1 (5 bases). Germline CDR1 SGHRS, CDR2 YFSETQ. CDR3 size: 13 residues. V was trimmed by 3 bases and J by 4 bases, leaving 8 bases between them. The CDR3 nucleotides are TGCGCCAGCAGCTCCCAGGGAGGAAACACCATATATTTT. Protein sequence: CASSSQGGNTIYF.

The sample holds a few counts of this clone. The junction differs from germline at one of its ends, possibly a read error. The chain recombines TRBV7-9 with TRBJ2-1, with TRBD2 identical over 12 bases. Germline CDR1 SEHNR, CDR2 FQNEAQ (reference sequence). The CDR3 is made up of 15 amino acids. The DNA for the CDR3 is TGTGCCAGCAGCCTAGCGGGGGGGCAATTGGATGAGCAGTTCTTC. Amino acid sequence: CASSLAGGQLDEQFF. Full variable domain (remainder filled in from reference TRBV7-9 and TRBJ2-1): DTGVSQNPRHKITKRGQNVTFRCDPISEHNRLYWYRQTLGQGPEFLTYFQNEAQLEKSRLLSDRFSAERPKGSFSTLEIQRTEQGDSAMYLCASSLAGGQLDEQFFGPGTRLTVL.

In its sample, this clone was seen once. The CDR3 sequence is CASSPLGGSNEQYF. CDR3 DNA: TGTGCCAGCTCACCCCTGGGCGGGTCCAACGAGCAGTACTTC. This chain joins TRBV18 and TRBJ2-7; the D gene is possibly TRBD2 (5 bases). The CDR3 has 14 residues. V lost 3 bases, J lost 5 bases, and 14 bases lay in between. Germline V gene lookup returns CDR1 KGHSH and CDR2 LQKENI.

The rearrangement links TRBV14 to TRBJ1-1; possible D gene TRBD1, 6 bases. V was shortened by 7 bases and J by 2 bases, with 11 bases between the two germline ends. There are 13 residues in the CDR3. Germline assignment: CDR1 SGHDN and CDR2 FVKESK. The CDR3 protein is CASTRTVNTEAFF. The CDR3 DNA reads as TGTGCCAGCACCCGGACAGTTAACACTGAAGCTTTCTTT.

The chain employs TRBV6-5 and TRBJ1-1, with 7 bases aligning to TRBD1. Trimming at V came to 6 bases and at J to 6 bases, leaving 13 bases not matched to a gene. CDR3 length equals 15 residues. CDR1 is MNHEY and CDR2 is SVGAGI in the germline V gene. The CDR3, as DNA: TGTGCCAGCAGCCACGGGCGCCAGGGGGGCCCTGAAGCTTTCTTT. It codes for CASSHGRQGGPEAFF.

Only a few counts were recorded for this clone. J is TRBJ2-7 and V is TRBV25-1, with a weak D call TRBD1 (6 bases). V lost 2 bases and J 3 bases, leaving 14 bases between the germline ends. The CDR3 has 15 amino acids. The germline V gene encodes CDR1 MGHDK and CDR2 SYGVNS. The CDR3 spells CASSEPGQRDYEQYF. As DNA, the CDR3 is TGTGCCAGCAGTGAACCTGGACAGAGGGACTACGAGCAGTACTTC.

V gene TRBV27 combines with J gene TRBJ1-1; D gene ambiguous. This CDR3 is 14 amino acids long. The V gene's germline CDR1 is MNHEY and CDR2 SMNVEV (reference sequence). The V gene lost 5 bases and the J gene lost 1 base, with 11 bases spanning the gap. DNA of the CDR3: TGTGCCAGCAGTAACACCCGACAGAACACTGAAGCTTTCTTT. Protein sequence: CASSNTRQNTEAFF.

The DNA for the CDR3 is TGTGCCAGCAGCCCCGGGACAGGAAATAGGAATGAGCAGTTCTTC. Translation gives CASSPGTGNRNEQFF. The V call is TRBV7-2, the J call TRBJ2-1; TRBD1 matches 8 bases. Germline CDR1 reads SGHTA; CDR2 reads FQGNSA. The CDR3 runs 15 residues. With V trimmed by 5 bases and J by 7 bases, 10 bases remained unmatched.

This clone turned up a few times. The V gene is TRBV6-5, the J gene TRBJ1-2, with D perhaps matching TRBD1 (5 bases). Germline-derived CDR1 and CDR2 are MNHEY and SVGAGI. The CDR3 totals 12 residues. The CDR3 sequence: CASGGGHYGYTF. The CDR3 DNA is TGTGCTTCGGGGGGTGGGCACTATGGCTACACCTTC.

The gene calls are TRBV10-2 and TRBJ2-7; 7 bases are shared with TRBD2. CDR3 length: 11 residues. V dropped 7 bases and J dropped 6; count of bases not matched to a gene: 3. CDR1 and CDR2 from the germline V gene are WSHSY and SAAADI. CDR3 protein: CASKSGTEQYF. The DNA for the CDR3 is TGCGCCAGCAAGAGCGGGACCGAGCAGTACTTC.

This clone was observed once. This chain connects TRBV7-9 to TRBJ2-1; 7 positions match TRBD1. V shed 5 bases, J shed 4 bases, and the junction held 2 bases outside the gene matches. Germline values: CDR1 SEHNR, CDR2 FQNEAQ (reference sequence). This CDR3 has 13 residues. The CDR3 is CASSPGQYNEQFF. The CDR3 DNA reads as TGTGCCAGCAGCCCGGGACAGTACAATGAGCAGTTCTTC.

The chain recombines TRBV5-6 with TRBJ2-7; TRBD1 matches at 8 bases. The ends lost 0 bases at V and 3 bases at J; junction bases unmatched: 2. The germline CDR1 and CDR2 sequences are SGHDT and YYEEEE. This CDR3 is built from 14 residues. The CDR3 region is CASSLDRGYYEQYF. The CDR3 DNA reads TGTGCCAGCAGCTTGGACAGGGGGTACTACGAGCAGTACTTC.

The gene calls are TRBV5-5 and TRBJ2-7, with D unclear. V was shortened by 4 bases and J by 5 bases, with 10 bases between the two germline ends. The germline gives CDR1 SGHKS, CDR2 YYEKEE (reference sequence). This CDR3 spans 12 amino acids. CDR3 residues: CASSPDRDEQYF. The DNA of the CDR3 is TGTGCCAGCAGCCCTGACCGGGACGAGCAGTACTTC. Combining the CDR3 with reference TRBV5-5 and TRBJ2-7 gives the whole variable domain DAGVTQSPTHLIKTRGQQVTLRCSPISGHKSVSWYQQVLGQGPQFIFQYYEKEERGRGNFPDRFSARQFPNYSSELNVNALLLGDSALYLCASSPDRDEQYFGPGTRLTVT.